Reported below is one T cell receptor beta chain. Its matching antigen is unknown. This sample was included in a study of OX40 agonist ivuxolimab in advanced cancers. Looking at the study overall: Every 2 weeks, ivuxolimab was infused into the patients intravenously at between 0.01 and 10 mg/kg.

Germline V CDR1 and CDR2: SEHNR, FQNEAQ (reference sequence). The CDR3 totals 14 residues. The V gene lost 3 bases and the J gene lost 3 bases, with 9 bases spanning the gap. Study-level points and caveats: Nonresponders included some who also had low normalized T-cell clonal expansion. Expanded clones belonging to CD8+ T cells outnumbered, on average, those of CD4+. At doses 0.1 to 3.0 mg/kg, CD4+ and CD8+ clones expanded.

Sequencing was performed with immunoSEQ multiplex PCR; in TCRdb, only in-frame clones are kept and a portion is missing. The sample has about 24,000 clones; more than 80% are singletons. Sequencing was performed on CD4+ or CD8+ T cells sorted from blood, taken in a trial of the OX40 agonist ivuxolimab. The source is an adult with an advanced solid tumor such as melanoma, head and neck, liver or kidney cancer. The V call is TRBV7-9, the J call TRBJ1-5, with D hard to call. CDR3 sequence: CASSLAGINQPQHF. The CDR3 DNA reads TGTGCCAGCAGCTTGGCGGGCATCAATCAGCCCCAGCATTTT.